Shown below are 2 T cell receptor beta chains from a single sample sequenced in a study of blood T cells in healthy people across ages. Using a J-beta primer mix together with a sample-barcoded 5' primer, a second PCR was run for roughly 6 to 12 cycles. TCRdb reanalysed the 5' RACE reads using MiXCR and keeps one entry per CDR3 protein. The sample has some 1.8 million distinct CDR3 sequences; about two fifths are singletons. The sequencing input was blood. The receptors here all came from a human donor in good health.

This clonotype was seen more than once but under ten times. The CDR3 DNA reads as TGTGCCAGCAGCTTAGGCGACAGACTCACAGATACGCAGTATTTT. Its protein product is CASSLGDRLTDTQYF. The rearrangement uses TRBV7-2 and TRBJ2-3; perhaps TRBD1 as D (5 bases). In germline, CDR1 is SGHTA, CDR2 FQGNSA. With 1 base removed from V and 2 bases from J, the gap between germline ends came to 10 bases. The CDR3 totals 15 residues.

The rearrangement joins TRBV6-2 or TRBV6-3 to TRBJ2-7; possible D gene TRBD1, 5 bases. The length of the CDR3 is 13 residues. Germline V CDR1 and CDR2: MNHEY, SVGEGT. V was clipped by 5 bases and J by 2 bases, with 10 bases between them. CDR3 sequence: CASSETTAYEQYF. In DNA form, the CDR3 reads TGTGCCAGCAGTGAAACGACAGCCTACGAGCAGTACTTC.